What follows are 10 T cell receptor beta chains derived from one specimen sequenced in a study of radiotherapy plus CTLA-4 blockade in lung cancer. Assay used: immunoSEQ multiplex PCR; TCRdb lists only in-frame clones, some missing. The sample yields around 70,000 clones, around 86% seen once. The sequencing used peripheral blood, collected from a patient treated with radiotherapy plus ipilimumab. The receptors derive from a human donor with non-small cell lung cancer that progressed on radiotherapy plus ipilimumab.

In its sample, this clone was seen a few times. V usage is TRBV4-2 and J usage is TRBJ2-2, with 8 bases matching TRBD2. Germline CDR1 is LGHNA and CDR2 is YNFKEQ. Germline trimming cut 1 base from V and 6 bases from J; bases unmatched to any gene: 7. The CDR3 length is 16 residues. This CDR3 is CASSQVPGGGPGELFF. CDR3 DNA: TGTGCCAGCAGCCAAGTCCCGGGGGGGGGTCCCGGGGAGCTGTTTTTT.

J is TRBJ2-2 and V is TRBV2; D not certain. CDR1 SNHLY and CDR2 FYNNEI come from the germline V gene. Trimming took 7 bases from V and 5 from J, leaving 5 bases between them. The CDR3 contains 11 residues. CDR3 region: CASKRTGELFF. The CDR3 bases are TGTGCCAGCAAACGTACCGGGGAGCTGTTTTTT.

The chain couples TRBV4-1 to TRBJ2-1; 9 nucleotides align to TRBD1. V lost 6 bases, J lost 6 bases, and 9 bases stayed unmatched. CDR1 and CDR2 from the germline V gene are MGHRA and YSYEKL. CDR3 length equals 15 residues. Here the CDR3 reads CASSRDRAGSNEQFF. The DNA for the CDR3 is TGCGCCAGCAGTCGGGACAGGGCGGGTAGCAATGAGCAGTTCTTC.

The chain recombines TRBV5-4 with TRBJ1-2; TRBD1 matches 7 bases. The CDR3 is made up of 14 amino acids. Germline V gene lookup returns CDR1 SGHNT and CDR2 YYREEE (reference sequence). J lost 8 bases, V lost 6 bases, and 13 bases had no gene match. The CDR3 DNA is TGTGCCAGCACCGTAGACAGGGTCGTTTTAGGCTACACCTTC. It yields the protein CASTVDRVVLGYTF.

This chain connects TRBV6-1 to TRBJ2-7, with D perhaps matching TRBD1 (6 bases). This CDR3 is built from 15 residues. Germline-derived CDR1 and CDR2 are MNHNS and SASEGT. Trimming left V 4 bases short and J 0 bases short, with 13 bases between. The CDR3 here is CASSVWTVSSYEQYV. CDR3 DNA: TGTGCCAGCAGTGTCTGGACAGTTAGCTCCTACGAGCAGTACGTC.

The chain uses TRBV19 and TRBJ2-7; D remains ambiguous. Germline lookup yields CDR1 LNHDA and CDR2 SQIVND (reference sequence). This CDR3 region has 11 residues. Between the trimmed V and J ends, which lost 1 base and 7 bases, there was a span of 5 bases. This CDR3 is CASSIGGEQYF. In nucleotides, the CDR3 is TGTGCCAGTAGTATAGGGGGAGAGCAGTACTTC.

A single count supports this clone. V gene TRBV19 combines with J gene TRBJ2-6; D unclear. The CDR3 spans 15 residues. Trimming stripped 5 bases from V and 0 bases from J, with 8 bases between. Germline V CDR1 and CDR2: LNHDA, SQIVND (reference sequence). The DNA of the CDR3 is TGTGCCAGTAGTTTGCCTGGCTCTGGGGCCAACGTCCTGACTTTC. Translation gives CASSLPGSGANVLTF.

The V gene is TRBV2, the J gene TRBJ1-2, with a possible D match to TRBD1 (5 bases). Germline V gives CDR1 SNHLY, CDR2 FYNNEI. The CDR3 sequence is 13 residues long. Trimming stripped 6 bases from V and 5 bases from J, with 13 bases between. This chain's CDR3 is CASSLGPGYGYTF. The CDR3 DNA reads TGTGCCAGCAGCTTGGGACCCGGGTATGGCTACACCTTC.

This chain joins TRBV6-5 and TRBJ1-1, with 12 bases matching TRBD1. The CDR3 has 14 amino acids. Germline CDR1 MNHEY, CDR2 SVGAGI. V lost 5 bases to trimming and J lost 11 bases; unmatched junction nucleotides: 9. The CDR3, as DNA: TGTGCCAGCAGTCACCGGGACAGGGGGCGGAATGCTTTCTTT. This encodes CASSHRDRGRNAFF.

V gene TRBV5-4 combines with J gene TRBJ2-3, with TRBD2 matching over 10 bases. The junction had 10 bases not matched to a gene; V was cut back by 0 bases and J by 0 bases. The CDR3 is made up of 19 amino acids. CDR1 and CDR2 (germline): SGHNT, YYREEE (reference sequence). CDR3 nucleotides: TGTGCCAGCAGCTTGGGGACTAGCGGATTACGTCCTAGCACAGATACGCAGTATTTT. Residues: CASSLGTSGLRPSTDTQYF.